Sequencing of this T cell receptor (beta chain) was carried out in a study of OX40 agonist ivuxolimab in advanced cancers. V was clipped by 4 bases and J by 3 bases, with 9 bases between them. The CDR3 totals 13 residues. Germline values: CDR1 MNHEY, CDR2 SVGAGI. Profiled with immunoSEQ multiplex PCR; TCRdb holds only in-frame clones, not every one. Of almost 65,000 clones listed, 75% to 85% are singletons. The sample consisted of CD4+ or CD8+ T cells sorted from blood, taken in a trial of the OX40 agonist ivuxolimab. The V gene is TRBV6-5, the J gene TRBJ1-2; a possible D gene is TRBD1 (6 bases). This TCR was recovered from an adult with an advanced solid tumor such as melanoma, head and neck, liver or kidney cancer. CDR3 in amino acids: CASSLTGYYGYTF. The CDR3 DNA reads TGTGCCAGCAGTTTGACAGGTTACTATGGCTACACCTTC.